The clone carrying this T cell receptor (beta chain) appeared once. This table comes from immunoSEQ multiplex PCR, and its TCRdb copy is limited to in-frame clones, with some not included. This table has some 80,000 clones, roughly 90% appearing once. Germline loops: CDR1 MGHDK, CDR2 SYGVNS. V was pared by 6 bases and J by 5 bases, with 8 bases of the junction left unmatched. The CDR3 length is 14 residues. This sample is part of a study of T cell changes during pregnancy in multiple sclerosis. The TCR was taken from a female donor in good health, enrolled as a control in a pregnancy study. The material was peripheral blood, obtained in the first trimester of pregnancy. The rearrangement joins TRBV25-1 to TRBJ1-1, with 8 nucleotides matching TRBD1. The CDR3: CASRARQGLTEAFF. The CDR3 DNA reads as TGTGCCAGCAGGGCCAGACAGGGGTTGACTGAAGCTTTCTTT.